This T cell receptor beta chain stems from a study of early T cells in non-severe SARS-CoV-2 infection. Study-level background: Unpaired chains resulted from sequencing bulk RNA of unsorted whole blood.

Attached unique molecular identifiers marked individual cDNA molecules. TCRdb fed the 5' RACE reads into MiXCR, producing one record per CDR3 protein. This sample has about 46,000 distinct CDR3 sequences, with almost 5.5% found just once. CDR1 LNHDA and CDR2 SQIVND come from the germline V gene (reference sequence). V lost 6 bases and J lost 0; bases outside the gene matches: 8. The CDR3 runs 17 residues. The table lists this clonotype with a few counts. The rearrangement uses TRBV19 and TRBJ2-6; 7 bases match TRBD2. The source of this sequence is an adult who was a healthcare worker with PCR-confirmed SARS-CoV-2 infection or an uninfected control (not recorded which). The material sequenced was whole blood, taken at baseline. CDR3: CASSRASGNSGANVLTF. The CDR3 DNA follows: TGTGCCAGTAGCAGGGCTAGCGGTAACTCTGGGGCCAACGTCCTGACTTTC.